This T cell receptor beta chain was recovered during a study of T cell responses to AZD1222 COVID-19 vaccine. Whole-study findings and limits: At study baseline, merely five or six AZD1222 recipients were seropositive. Donors were largely white British and mainly female; clonal diversity was possibly underestimated. Vaccination with two AZD1222 doses was followed by a rise in Spike-specific TCR breadth and depth.

Germline V lookup: CDR1 LGHDT, CDR2 YNNKEL (reference sequence). The CDR3 runs 17 residues. With V trimmed by 0 bases and J by 5 bases, 8 bases remained unmatched. Some clones are missing from TCRdb's copy, which holds only in-frame ones; the method was immunoSEQ multiplex PCR. The sample yields roughly 100,000 clones, roughly 90% seen once. With regard to this clone: Its antigen is undetermined.

The sequencing here drew on peripheral blood, taken on day 0 of AZD1222 vaccination. The rearrangement links TRBV3-1 (or the pseudogene TRBV3-2) to TRBJ2-3; 10 bases match TRBD2. The clonotype was recovered from an adult in good health. The CDR3 sequence: CASSQDRLLAGEDTQYF. CDR3 coding DNA: TGTGCCAGCAGCCAAGATCGTCTTCTAGCGGGGGAAGATACGCAGTATTTT.